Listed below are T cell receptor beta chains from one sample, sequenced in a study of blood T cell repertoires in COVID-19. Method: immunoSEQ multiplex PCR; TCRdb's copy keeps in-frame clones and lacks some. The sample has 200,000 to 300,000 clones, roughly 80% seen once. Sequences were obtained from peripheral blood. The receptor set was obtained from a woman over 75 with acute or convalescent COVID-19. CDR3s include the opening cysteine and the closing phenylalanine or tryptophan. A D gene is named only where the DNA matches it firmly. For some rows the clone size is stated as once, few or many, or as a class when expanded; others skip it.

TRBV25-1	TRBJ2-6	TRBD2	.	CASSATSGGISGANVLTF	TGTGCCAGCAGTGCTACTAGCGGGGGCATCTCTGGGGCCAACGTCCTGACTTTC
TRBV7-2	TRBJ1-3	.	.	CASSKVGTWNTIYF	TGTGCCAGCAGCAAAGTGGGGACTTGGAACACCATATATTTT
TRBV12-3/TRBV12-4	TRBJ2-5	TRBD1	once	CASSYRGTETQYF	TGTGCCAGCAGTTACAGGGGAACGGAGACCCAGTACTTC
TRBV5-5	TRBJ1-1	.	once	CASSLRVRDWMNTEAFF	TGTGCCAGCAGCTTACGGGTTCGGGACTGGATGAACACTGAAGCTTTCTTT
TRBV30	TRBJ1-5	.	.	CAWNPQTGINQPQHF	TGTGCCTGGAACCCACAGACAGGAATCAATCAGCCCCAGCATTTT
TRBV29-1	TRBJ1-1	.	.	CSVNRGPNTEAFF	TGCAGCGTTAATAGGGGTCCGAACACTGAAGCTTTCTTT
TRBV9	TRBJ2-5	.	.	CASSVGPRGETQYF	TGTGCCAGCAGCGTAGGCCCCAGGGGCGAGACCCAGTACTTC
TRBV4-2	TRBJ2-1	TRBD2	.	CASSQGSSGGGHDEQFF	TGTGCCAGCAGCCAAGGTTCTAGCGGGGGGGGTCACGATGAGCAGTTCTTC
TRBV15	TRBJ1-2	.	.	CATSRVPDGYTF	TGTGCCACCAGCAGAGTCCCGGATGGCTACACCTTC
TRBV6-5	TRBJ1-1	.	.	CASSPRTYQNTEAFF	TGTGCCAGCAGTCCCCGGACATACCAGAACACTGAAGCTTTCTTT
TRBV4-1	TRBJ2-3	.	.	CASSQSGGSRTDTQYF	TGCGCCAGCAGCCAATCCGGAGGGTCCCGCACAGATACGCAGTATTTT
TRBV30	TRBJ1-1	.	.	CAWSPGRTEAFF	TGTGCCTGGAGTCCAGGGAGGACTGAAGCTTTCTTT
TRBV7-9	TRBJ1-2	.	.	CASSPVWGGGSYGYTF	TGTGCCAGCAGCCCCGTTTGGGGGGGTGGAAGCTATGGCTACACCTTC
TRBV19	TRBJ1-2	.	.	CASSMGTLANYGYTF	TGTGCCAGTAGTATGGGGACATTAGCTAACTATGGCTACACCTTC
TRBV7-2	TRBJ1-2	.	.	CASSPRGDSYGYTF	TGTGCCAGCAGCCCCCGTGGGGACTCCTATGGCTACACCTTC
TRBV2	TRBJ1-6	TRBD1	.	CASRRDRGDNSPLHF	TGTGCCAGCAGGAGGGACAGGGGAGATAATTCACCCCTCCACTTT
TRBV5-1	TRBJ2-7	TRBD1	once	CASSLYGTGAKEQYF	TGCGCCAGCAGCTTGTATGGGACAGGGGCAAAAGAGCAGTACTTC
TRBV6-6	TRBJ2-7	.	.	CASGRDTPYEQYF	TGTGCCAGCGGACGGGACACCCCCTACGAGCAGTACTTC
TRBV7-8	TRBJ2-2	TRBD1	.	CASSLRTGPDTGELFF	TGTGCCAGCAGCTTAAGGACAGGGCCCGACACCGGGGAGCTGTTTTTT
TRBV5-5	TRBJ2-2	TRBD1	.	CASTLEGASTGELFF	TGTGCCAGCACCCTTGAGGGGGCCAGCACCGGGGAGCTGTTTTTT
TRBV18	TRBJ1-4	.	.	CASSPIQGPNEKLFF	TGTGCCAGCTCACCGATCCAGGGGCCTAATGAAAAACTGTTTTTT
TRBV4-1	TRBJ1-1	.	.	CASSQDSGDRLHTEAFF	TGCGCCAGCAGCCAAGATTCAGGCGACCGGCTACACACTGAAGCTTTCTTT
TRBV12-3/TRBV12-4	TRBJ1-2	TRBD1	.	CASTGQGALGYTF	TGTGCCAGCACCGGACAGGGGGCGCTTGGCTACACCTTC
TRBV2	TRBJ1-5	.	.	CASSEPIQGYEPQHF	TGTGCCAGCAGTGAACCAATTCAGGGTTACGAGCCCCAGCATTTT
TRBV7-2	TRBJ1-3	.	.	CASSFRQGLGATGNTIYF	TGTGCCAGCAGCTTTAGGCAGGGACTTGGAGCGACTGGAAACACCATATATTTT
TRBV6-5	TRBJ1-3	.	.	CASRRSGSGNTIYF	TGTGCCAGCAGGAGATCAGGATCTGGAAACACCATATATTTT
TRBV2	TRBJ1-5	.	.	CASGGSGRESNQPQHF	TGTGCCAGTGGAGGGAGTGGGAGGGAAAGCAATCAGCCCCAGCATTTT
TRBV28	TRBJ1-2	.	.	CASSLRQYYGYTF	TGTGCCAGCAGTTTGCGGCAGTACTATGGCTACACCTTC
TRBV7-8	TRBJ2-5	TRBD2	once	CASRMSGGVQETQYF	TGTGCCAGCAGGATGAGCGGGGGGGTACAAGAGACCCAGTACTTC
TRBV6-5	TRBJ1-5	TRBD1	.	CASIGAGGFNQPQHF	TGTGCCAGCATTGGGGCAGGGGGTTTCAATCAGCCCCAGCATTTT